This TCR beta chain was identified in a study of Ad26.COV2.S vaccination and SARS-CoV-2 variants. Turning to the study itself: Donor joined the COV1001 Ad26.COV2.S trial arm. Ad26.COV2.S shots went into the muscle once or twice, 56 days apart.

Data came from immunoSEQ multiplex PCR; TCRdb stores just in-frame clones and leaves some out. The table lists approximately 410,000 clones, approximately 88% of them singletons. CDR1 is LNHDA, CDR2 SQIVND, per germline (reference sequence). CDR3 length: 15 residues. V gave up 6 bases and J gave up 0 bases, with 14 bases separating them. Treatment given: about 20 received Ad26.COV2.S at low or high dose, single or two shots; roughly five received placebo; per-sample allocation not given. Sampling occurred on day 63 after the first vaccine or placebo injection. Donation came from an adult in Boston who was aged 18-55 years. This vaccine is an Ad26 vector that expresses the Wuhan-strain SARS-CoV-2 spike.

The sample in question was peripheral blood, obtained in a trial of Ad26.COV2.S vaccine versus placebo. This chain uses TRBV19 with TRBJ2-5; D gene unclear. The origin of this receptor is a person between 18 and 65 years old who received the Ad26.COV2.S COVID-19 vaccine or a placebo. CDR3 in amino acids: CASSPTPAYQETQYF. CDR3 sequence (DNA): TGTGCCAGTAGCCCGACGCCGGCCTACCAAGAGACCCAGTACTTC.